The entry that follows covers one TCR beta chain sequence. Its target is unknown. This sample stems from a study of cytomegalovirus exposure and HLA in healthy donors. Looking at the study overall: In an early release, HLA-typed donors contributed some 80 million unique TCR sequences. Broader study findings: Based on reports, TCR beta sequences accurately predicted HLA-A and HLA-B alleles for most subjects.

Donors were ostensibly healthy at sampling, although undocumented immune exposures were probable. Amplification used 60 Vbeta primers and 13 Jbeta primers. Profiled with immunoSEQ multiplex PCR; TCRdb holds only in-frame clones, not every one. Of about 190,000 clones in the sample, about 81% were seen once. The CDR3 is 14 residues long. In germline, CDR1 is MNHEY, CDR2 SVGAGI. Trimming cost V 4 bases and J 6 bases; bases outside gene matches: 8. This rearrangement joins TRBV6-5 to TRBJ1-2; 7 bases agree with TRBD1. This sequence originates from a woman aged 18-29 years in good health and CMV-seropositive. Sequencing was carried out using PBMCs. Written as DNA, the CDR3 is TGTGCCAGCAGTTCCGTTCTACAGGGGAATGGCTACACCTTC. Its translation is CASSSVLQGNGYTF.